The T cell receptor (beta chain) described here comes from a study of human T cells and chemical hapten exposure. The time point was: pre-sensitization, week 0. Treatment denoted: therapeutic diphenylcyclopropenone sensitization with weekly scalp DPC. Study-wide points: TCRs at high frequency, those above 1 in 1000, did not change with DPC sensitization.

V was cut by 6 bases and J by 3 bases, with 15 bases left in between. This CDR3 spans 15 amino acids. Germline V gene sequence: CDR1 MNHNY, CDR2 SVGAGI (reference sequence). TCRdb reprocessed the RACE reads with MiXCR, giving one entry per CDR3 protein. The table records about 98,000 distinct CDR3 sequences, about 10% of them present only once. Concerning this clonotype: The antigen is undetermined.

The sequencing here drew on whole blood, taken in connection with sensitization to the hapten diphenylcyclopropenone (DPC). The TCR originated in an older woman with alopecia areata. Some clones in this sample may be carry-over from other donors' samples. This sequence joins TRBV6-6 and TRBJ1-5, with D possibly TRBD1 on 5 matching bases. CDR3 nucleotide sequence: TGTGCCAGCAGCCCCGGCGGGGCTTACAATCAGCCCCAGCATTTT. It codes for CASSPGGAYNQPQHF.